This T cell receptor beta chain was sequenced in a study of cytomegalovirus exposure and HLA in healthy donors. Study-wide background: A preliminary data release comprised tens of millions of unique TCRs obtained from HLA-typed donors. Study results and caveats: Several V segments, TRBV6-2 and TRBV6-3 among them, could not be told apart and were dropped. Accurate prediction of most subjects' HLA-A and HLA-B alleles from TCR beta sequences was reported. Reports credit the classifier with highly specific, highly sensitive diagnosis of cytomegalovirus status.

This clone was detected only a few times. What it binds is unknown. PCR primers comprised 60 Vbeta and 13 Jbeta primers. The repertoire was sequenced with immunoSEQ multiplex PCR; TCRdb's copy has only in-frame clones and lacks some. There are around 130,000 clones in the sample; 6.5% to 9.5% occur only once, and around 6.1% lies in the top ten. The V and J ends lost 7 bases and 2 bases, in that order; junction bases with no gene match: 1. Germline V lookup: CDR1 MDHEN, CDR2 SYDVKM. CDR3 size: 13 residues. Source material: PBMCs. This rearrangement joins TRBV28 to TRBJ2-7, with 11 positions matching TRBD1. This clonotype was obtained from a woman between 35 and 50 years old in good health and CMV-seropositive. CDR3: CASKGQGAYEQYF. CDR3 nucleotides: TGTGCCAGCAAGGGACAGGGGGCCTACGAGCAGTACTTC.